Listed here are 6 T cell receptor beta chains from one sample, sequenced in a study of metastatic and nonmetastatic thyroid tumors. TCRdb redid the clone calls on the PCR reads using MiXCR. Here the sample spans approximately 19,000 clones, 15% to 18% being singletons. Prior to thyroid surgery, none of the patients had received any treatment. Specimen: blood. These receptors all stem from a female donor with papillary thyroid cancer or a benign thyroid nodule (not recorded which). Some clones in this sample may be carry-over from other donors' samples.

V is TRBV6-1 and J is TRBJ2-1; the D gene is possibly TRBD1 (5 bases). With 6 bases removed from V and 7 bases from J, the gap between germline ends came to 19 bases. The CDR3 is 15 residues long. Per germline, CDR1 MNHNS and CDR2 SASEGT. In DNA form, the CDR3 reads TGTGCCAGCAGCCTAGGGGCCTTAAGCATGAATGAGCAGTTCTTC. Amino acid sequence: CASSLGALSMNEQFF.

By share, this clone counts as medium-sized. The rearrangement links TRBV20-1 to TRBJ1-5; D perhaps matches TRBD1 (6 bases). The length of the CDR3 is 14 residues. V was cut by 5 bases and J by 2 bases, with 13 bases left in between. Germline CDR1 reads DFQATT; CDR2 reads SNEGSKA (reference sequence). CDR3 sequence: CSAYEQGGNQPQHF. The CDR3 nucleotides are TGCAGTGCTTACGAACAGGGAGGCAATCAGCCCCAGCATTTT.

This chain connects TRBV6-1 to TRBJ2-3; TRBD2 agrees at 12 bases. The V gene end was trimmed by 4 bases and the J gene end by 4 bases; junction bases not matched to a gene: 3. This CDR3 is 15 amino acids long. Germline V CDR1 and CDR2: MNHNS, SASEGT. CDR3: CASSGLAGDSDTQYF. Here the CDR3 DNA reads TGTGCCAGCAGTGGACTAGCGGGAGACTCAGATACGCAGTATTTT.

This clone came up many times. The rearrangement uses TRBV20-1 and TRBJ2-1, with 8 bases matching TRBD2. The CDR3 runs to 14 residues. Unmatched junction bases numbered 9, after V lost 6 bases and J lost 5 bases. Looked up from germline, CDR1 is DFQATT and CDR2 is SNEGSKA (reference sequence). The CDR3 loop is CSAGGRGANNEQFF. CDR3 DNA: TGCAGTGCCGGCGGGCGGGGGGCAAACAATGAGCAGTTCTTC.

This clone showed up many times. This chain connects TRBV20-1 to TRBJ2-7; 13 bases line up with TRBD2. Germline V CDR1 and CDR2: DFQATT, SNEGSKA (reference sequence). Losses at the gene ends were 6 bases for V and 7 bases for J; bases not matched to a gene: 6. The CDR3 runs 13 residues. CDR3 sequence (DNA): TGCAGTGCCGGGACTAGCGGGACGGGGGAGCAGTACTTC. It is translated as CSAGTSGTGEQYF.

The DNA of the CDR3 is TGTGCCAGCAGTCCAACGGCGGGAGGGGCAAAGACCCAGTACTTC. This translates into CASSPTAGGAKTQYF. V usage is TRBV7-2 and J usage is TRBJ2-5, with 9 nucleotides matching TRBD2. Germline CDR1 SGHTA, CDR2 FQGNSA. The trim removed 6 bases at V and 6 bases at J, leaving 11 bases unmatched. This CDR3 contains 15 residues. Full variable domain (remainder filled in from reference TRBV7-2 and TRBJ2-5): GAGVSQSPSNKVTEKGKDVELRCDPISGHTALYWYRQSLGQGLEFLIYFQGNSAPDKSGLPSDRFSAERTGGSVSTLTIQRTQQEDSAVYLCASSPTAGGAKTQYFGPGTRLLVL.